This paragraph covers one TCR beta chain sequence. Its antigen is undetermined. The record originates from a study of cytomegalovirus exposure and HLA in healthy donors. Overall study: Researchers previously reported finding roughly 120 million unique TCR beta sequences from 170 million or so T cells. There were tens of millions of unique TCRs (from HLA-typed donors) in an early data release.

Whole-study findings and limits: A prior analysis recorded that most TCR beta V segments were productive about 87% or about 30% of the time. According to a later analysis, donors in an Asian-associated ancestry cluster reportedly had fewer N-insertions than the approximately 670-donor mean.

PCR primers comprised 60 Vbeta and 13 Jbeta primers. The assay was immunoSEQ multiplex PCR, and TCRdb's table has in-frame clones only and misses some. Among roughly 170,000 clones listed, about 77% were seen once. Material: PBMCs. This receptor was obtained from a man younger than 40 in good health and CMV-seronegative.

The CDR3 reads CASSLRVRGNQPQHF. The CDR3 coding sequence is TGTGCCAGCAGCCTCAGGGTCCGGGGCAATCAGCCCCAGCATTTT. The chain is built from TRBV7-3 and TRBJ1-5, with D possibly TRBD1 on 5 matching bases. This CDR3 contains 15 residues. V shed 5 bases and J shed 2 bases, with 13 bases lying between them. Germline CDR1 reads SGHTA; CDR2 reads FQGTGA.